This T cell receptor beta chain was sequenced in a study of blood T cell repertoires in COVID-19. Repertoires were generated with immunoSEQ multiplex PCR, while TCRdb's copy carries only in-frame clones and drops some. The profile shows 150,000 or so clones, 87% of them singletons. J was trimmed by 9 bases and V by 5 bases; bases with no gene match: 17. The length of the CDR3 is 18 residues. Germline values: CDR1 SGHNT, CDR2 YENEEA. This clone was detected once. J is TRBJ2-1 and V is TRBV11-3; 12 bases line up with TRBD2. This receptor was obtained from a human donor in a cohort sampled during active COVID-19. The sample comprised peripheral blood. The CDR3 DNA reads TGTGCCAGCAGCCCACCTAGCGGGGGGGCCGTCGGGCGGCTTGAGCAGTTCTTC. Encoded protein: CASSPPSGGAVGRLEQFF.